The 10 T cell receptor beta chains listed next were all sequenced from one sample in a study of monozygotic twins with inflammatory bowel disease. One entry per CDR3 protein, without DNA, is what TCRdb gives after re-calling the 5' RACE reads. This sample contains 300,000 to 400,000 distinct CDR3 sequences. The sequenced sample consisted of blood. These receptors came from a human donor with ulcerative colitis or Crohn's disease, or a healthy co-twin of an affected twin (not recorded which).

The CDR3 protein is CASSPPFEAFF. The rearrangement uses TRBV27 and TRBJ1-1. CDR1 is MNHEY, CDR2 SMNVEV, per germline (reference sequence). This CDR3 region has 11 residues.

The J gene is TRBJ2-3, the V gene TRBV10-2; TCRdb's assignment of TRBD2 cannot be checked, as there is no DNA. CDR3 length: 15 amino acids. CDR1 is WSHSY, CDR2 SAAADI, per germline. The CDR3 reads CASSEASLGPDTQYF.

The rearrangement uses TRBV28 and TRBJ2-2; without DNA, the TCRdb call of TRBD1 cannot be checked. The CDR3 has 15 residues. Germline V lookup: CDR1 MDHEN, CDR2 SYDVKM. The chain's CDR3 is CARGRDRGNTGELFF.

The V call is TRBV5-1, the J call TRBJ1-1. This CDR3 comprises 12 residues. Germline V gene data show CDR1 as SGHRS and CDR2 as YFSETQ. This CDR3 reads CASRSGHLEAFF.

The chain uses TRBV6-6 and TRBJ1-4; absent DNA, TCRdb's TRBD1 call cannot be checked. This CDR3 comprises 14 residues. CDR1 is MNHNY and CDR2 is SVGAGI in the germline V gene (reference sequence). CDR3 in amino acids: CASSPGGLGEKLFF.

The chain uses TRBV7-2 and TRBJ1-3. Per germline, CDR1 SGHTA and CDR2 FQGNSA. The CDR3 has 16 residues. CDR3: CASSFPPDSSGNTIYF. The full variable domain, in which reference TRBV7-2 and TRBJ1-3 provide the parts outside the CDR3, is GAGVSQSPSNKVTEKGKDVELRCDPISGHTALYWYRQSLGQGLEFLIYFQGNSAPDKSGLPSDRFSAERTGGSVSTLTIQRTQQEDSAVYLCASSFPPDSSGNTIYFGEGSWLTVV.

The gene calls are TRBV3-1 and TRBJ2-4; lacking DNA, the TRBD2 call made by TCRdb goes unchecked. Germline V CDR1 and CDR2: LGHDT, YNNKEL (reference sequence). There are 13 residues in the CDR3. CDR3 loop: CASSQRGGNIQYF.

The rearrangement uses TRBV12-3 or TRBV12-4 and TRBJ2-7; TCRdb names TRBD1, which stays unverified in the absence of DNA. The CDR3 extends over 14 amino acids. CDR3 protein: CASSTRTVTYEQYF.

The V and J genes are TRBV27 and TRBJ1-1; the D call of TRBD1 rests on TCRdb alone, since no DNA is present to check it. The CDR3 spans 14 residues. Germline values: CDR1 MNHEY, CDR2 SMNVEV (reference sequence). CDR3 residues: CASSSYRTGTEAFF.

V gene TRBV28 combines with J gene TRBJ2-7. CDR3 size: 15 residues. Looked up from germline, CDR1 is MDHEN and CDR2 is SYDVKM. The CDR3 here is CASSLGFPNSYEQYF.